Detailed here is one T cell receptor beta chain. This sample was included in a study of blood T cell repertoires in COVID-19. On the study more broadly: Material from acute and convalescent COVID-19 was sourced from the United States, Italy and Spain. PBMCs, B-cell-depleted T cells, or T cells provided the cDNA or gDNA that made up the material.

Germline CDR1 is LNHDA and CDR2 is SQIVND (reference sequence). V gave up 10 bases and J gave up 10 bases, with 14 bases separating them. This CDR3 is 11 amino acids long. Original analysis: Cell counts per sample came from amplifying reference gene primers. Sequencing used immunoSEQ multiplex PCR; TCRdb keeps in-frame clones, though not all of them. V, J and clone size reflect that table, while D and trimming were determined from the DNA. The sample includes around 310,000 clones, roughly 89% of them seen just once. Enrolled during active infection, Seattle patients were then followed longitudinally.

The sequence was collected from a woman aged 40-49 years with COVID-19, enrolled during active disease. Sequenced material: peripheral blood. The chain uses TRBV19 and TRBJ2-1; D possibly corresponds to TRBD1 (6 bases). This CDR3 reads CATSGAWEQFF. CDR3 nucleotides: TGTGCCACATCAGGGGCTTGGGAGCAGTTCTTC.